This TCR beta chain was found in a study of a mutant IDH1 vaccine in newly diagnosed glioma. Study background: Patients received vaccination from 4-6 weeks after radiotherapy alone, or with temozolomide cycles. Among treated patients, 62.5% were male and about 40% female, and mean age was approximately 40 years.

Germline lookup yields CDR1 MNHNY and CDR2 SVGAGI (reference sequence). There are 15 residues in the CDR3. Trimming at V came to 8 bases and at J to 1 base, leaving 9 bases not matched to a gene. The data were produced by immunoSEQ multiplex PCR, yet TCRdb's version contains in-frame clones alone and is incomplete. This sample yields 52,000 or so clones, of which roughly 80% are seen a single time; 6.2% belongs to the top ten. Time point reported: week 23, last vaccination. A 20-mer mutant IDH1 peptide at 300 ug was injected subcutaneously with topical imiquimod. This clone was detected ten times or more. Its cognate antigen is unknown.

The material was PBMCs, obtained from a glioma patient whose treatment included an IDH1 peptide vaccine. The chain uses TRBV6-6 and TRBJ2-7; 9 bases fit TRBD1. This sequence originates from a man aged 40-49 years with glioma. Written as DNA, the CDR3 is TGTGCCAGCTCCCCGGGACAGGGCTTTTCCTACGAGCAGTACTTC. As protein: CASSPGQGFSYEQYF.